The 17 T cell receptor beta chains below were found in one sample sequenced in a study of beta chain features in type 1 diabetes. Investigators reverse transcribed all isolated RNA, so they sequenced expressed TCRB transcripts. The table came from immunoSEQ multiplex PCR; TCRdb's copy has only in-frame clones and leaves some out. In the table there are about 230,000 clones, 9.6% of which are singletons. Sequencing input: naive CD4+ T cells from blood. These receptors originate from a woman between 18 and 29 years old in good health.

There are a few counts of this clone. The gene calls are TRBV6-5 and TRBJ2-3; 7 positions match TRBD2. CDR3 size: 15 residues. J gave up 2 bases and V 4 bases, and 6 bases lay outside the gene matches. Germline V CDR1 and CDR2: MNHEY, SVGAGI. The CDR3, as DNA: TGTGCCAGCAGTTCTTTAGCGGGCGCCACAGATACGCAGTATTTT. Translation gives CASSSLAGATDTQYF.

The chain couples TRBV7-2 to TRBJ2-7; 11 positions agree with TRBD2. The V segment lost 5 bases and the J segment 5 bases; nucleotides outside the gene matches: 8. The germline V gene has CDR1 SGHTA and CDR2 FQGNSA. This CDR3 has 15 amino acids. CDR3 sequence reads: CASSPVAGGPHEQYF. For the CDR3, the DNA is TGTGCCAGCAGCCCCGTAGCGGGAGGGCCTCACGAGCAGTACTTC.

V gene TRBV28 combines with J gene TRBJ1-1, with D possibly TRBD1 on 5 matching bases. The germline V and J ends were trimmed by 7 bases and 5 bases, with 8 bases remaining between them. Germline loops: CDR1 MDHEN, CDR2 SYDVKM. This CDR3 is 11 amino acids long. CDR3 sequence reads: CASTGTTEAFF. The CDR3 nucleotides read TGTGCCAGCACAGGGACTACTGAAGCTTTCTTT. Using reference TRBV28 and TRBJ1-1 for the parts outside the CDR3, the full variable domain is DVKVTQSSRYLVKRTGEKVFLECVQDMDHENMFWYRQDPGLGLRLIYFSYDVKMKEKGDIPEGYSVSREKKERFSLILESASTNQTSMYLCASTGTTEAFFGQGTRLTVV.

The V gene is TRBV7-3, the J gene TRBJ2-1; 10 nucleotides line up with TRBD2. V lost 9 bases, J lost 7 bases, and 9 bases stayed unmatched. The CDR3 covers 14 residues. CDR1 is SGHTA and CDR2 is FQGTGA in the germline V gene. The CDR3 DNA reads TGTGCCAGTACAAGCGGGGGGGCTGAGAATGAGCAGTTCTTC. As protein: CASTSGGAENEQFF.

This clone has more than one count but fewer than ten. The CDR3 DNA reads as TGTGCCAGCTCGGGACAGATGAACACCGGGGAGCTGTTTTTT. This codes for CASSGQMNTGELFF. V and J are TRBV18 and TRBJ2-2; 7 nucleotides line up with TRBD1. CDR3 length: 14 amino acids. V shed 6 bases, J shed 1 base, and the junction held 2 bases outside the gene matches. Germline V gene data show CDR1 as KGHSH and CDR2 as LQKENI. The full variable domain, in which reference TRBV18 and TRBJ2-2 provide the parts outside the CDR3, is NAGVMQNPRHLVRRRGQEARLRCSPMKGHSHVYWYRQLPEEGLKFMVYLQKENIIDESGMPKERFSAEFPKEGPSILRIQQVVRGDSAAYFCASSGQMNTGELFFGEGSRLTVL.

The chain joins TRBV7-6 to TRBJ2-3, with TRBD2 matching over 9 bases. Germline V lookup: CDR1 SGHVS, CDR2 FNYEAQ. With V trimmed by 3 bases and J by 0 bases, 1 base remained unmatched. The CDR3 has 15 residues. The CDR3 DNA reads as TGTGCCAGCAGCTTGACTAGCGGTAGCACAGATACGCAGTATTTT. This translates into CASSLTSGSTDTQYF.

There are a few counts of this clone. V usage is TRBV27 and J usage is TRBJ2-7, with D possibly TRBD1 on 6 matching bases. The germline V gene encodes CDR1 MNHEY and CDR2 SMNVEV (reference sequence). This CDR3 has 14 amino acids. V lost 5 bases to trimming and J lost 2 bases, with 13 bases between them. CDR3 DNA sequence: TGTGCCAGCAGTATCCAGGGGTTACCCTACGAGCAGTACTTC. Amino acid sequence: CASSIQGLPYEQYF.

The chain joins TRBV4-1 to TRBJ1-2; D unclear. The V and J ends lost 1 base and 4 bases respectively, with 22 bases between them. Germline assignment: CDR1 MGHRA and CDR2 YSYEKL. The CDR3 is made up of 18 amino acids. The CDR3 DNA is TGCGCCAGCAGCCAAGGAGCCGAGAGGATGACCAGACCCTATGGCTACACCTTC. It encodes CASSQGAERMTRPYGYTF.

V usage is TRBV9 and J usage is TRBJ2-5, with TRBD2 matching 7 bases. The CDR3 spans 14 residues. Trimming removed 0 bases from V and 3 bases from J; junction bases left unmatched: 2. Per the germline V gene, CDR1 is SGDLS and CDR2 is YYNGEE. The CDR3 loop is CASSVAGGKETQYF. Written as DNA, the CDR3 is TGTGCCAGCAGCGTAGCCGGGGGGAAAGAGACCCAGTACTTC.

This chain uses TRBV30 with TRBJ1-2; TRBD1 is a possible D gene (6 bases). The CDR3 runs to 12 residues. V gave up 2 bases and J gave up 8 bases, with 12 bases separating them. Germline CDR1 GTSNPN, CDR2 SVGIG (reference sequence). CDR3 DNA sequence: TGTGCCTGGAGTCGGGAGGGGGGCGGCTACACCTTC. It specifies CAWSREGGGYTF.

This clone was detected only a few times. The V gene is TRBV5-1, the J gene TRBJ1-6, with 9 bases that match TRBD1. Germline-derived CDR1 and CDR2 are SGHRS and YFSETQ. The CDR3 is 15 residues long. Unmatched junction bases numbered 11, after V lost 4 bases and J lost 12 bases. CDR3 nucleotide sequence: TGCGCCAGCAGCCCGGGGGACAGGGCAGAGTTACCCCTCCACTTT. Amino acids: CASSPGDRAELPLHF.

With respect to this clone: Additional DNA sequences in this sample encode the identical CDR3. This chain connects TRBV7-9 to TRBJ1-1; 8 nucleotides agree with TRBD1. Germline V gene data show CDR1 as SEHNR and CDR2 as FQNEAQ (reference sequence). With V trimmed by 5 bases and J by 5 bases, 7 bases remained unmatched. The CDR3 extends over 14 amino acids. The CDR3 bases are TGTGCCAGCAGCCCACAGGGGGTCGGTACTGAAGCTTTCTTT. This codes for CASSPQGVGTEAFF. Complete variable domain (other parts from reference TRBV7-9 and TRBJ1-1): DTGVSQNPRHKITKRGQNVTFRCDPISEHNRLYWYRQTLGQGPEFLTYFQNEAQLEKSRLLSDRFSAERPKGSFSTLEIQRTEQGDSAMYLCASSPQGVGTEAFFGQGTRLTVV.

A few counts support this clone. This sequence joins TRBV5-4 and TRBJ1-3; 8 positions agree with TRBD1. The V gene end was trimmed by 4 bases and the J gene end by 0 bases; junction bases not matched to a gene: 3. This CDR3 has 15 residues. CDR1 and CDR2 from the germline V gene are SGHNT and YYREEE (reference sequence). The CDR3 region is CASSGDRFSGNTIYF. The CDR3 nucleotides read TGTGCCAGCAGCGGGGACAGGTTCTCTGGAAACACCATATATTTT.

CDR3 loop: CAWSKGVPKNIQYF. The CDR3 DNA sequence: TGTGCCTGGAGTAAGGGGGTGCCCAAAAACATTCAGTACTTC. V gene TRBV30 combines with J gene TRBJ2-4; weak D call: TRBD1 (6 bases). The CDR3 is 14 residues long. Trimming took 2 bases from V and 2 from J, leaving 10 bases between them. The germline V gene has CDR1 GTSNPN and CDR2 SVGIG (reference sequence).

This chain's CDR3 is CASSIAGNGYTF. The CDR3 coding sequence is TGTGCCAGTAGTATAGCAGGGAATGGCTACACCTTC. V and J are TRBV19 and TRBJ1-2, with D perhaps matching TRBD1 (5 bases). Between the trimmed V and J ends, which lost 1 base and 6 bases, there was a span of 6 bases. The CDR3 runs 12 residues. Per germline, CDR1 LNHDA and CDR2 SQIVND (reference sequence).

The chain combines TRBV5-1 with TRBJ1-1; D not resolved. V was shortened by 0 bases and J by 2 bases, with 8 bases between the two germline ends. The CDR3 contains 14 residues. Germline-derived CDR1 and CDR2 are SGHRS and YFSETQ. As DNA, the CDR3 is TGCGCCAGCAGCTTGGTCCAGGCAAACACTGAAGCTTTCTTT. Residues: CASSLVQANTEAFF. Together with reference TRBV5-1 and TRBJ1-1, the CDR3 gives the full variable domain: KAGVTQTPRYLIKTRGQQVTLSCSPISGHRSVSWYQQTPGQGLQFLFEYFSETQRNKGNFPGRFSGRQFSNSRSEMNVSTLELGDSALYLCASSLVQANTEAFFGQGTRLTVV.

This sequence joins TRBV5-1 and TRBJ2-1, with TRBD1 matching 7 bases. This CDR3 has 16 amino acids. Germline CDR1 and CDR2: SGHRS and YFSETQ. J was trimmed by 6 bases and V by 0 bases; bases with no gene match: 9. The CDR3 spells CASSLGDDRVRNEQFF. The CDR3 nucleotides are TGCGCCAGCAGCTTGGGGGACGACAGGGTCCGCAATGAGCAGTTCTTC. Complete variable domain (other parts from reference TRBV5-1 and TRBJ2-1): KAGVTQTPRYLIKTRGQQVTLSCSPISGHRSVSWYQQTPGQGLQFLFEYFSETQRNKGNFPGRFSGRQFSNSRSEMNVSTLELGDSALYLCASSLGDDRVRNEQFFGPGTRLTVL.